These T cell receptor beta chains were read from a single sample in a study of fetal regulatory T cell absence and autoimmunity. Sequencing used immunoSEQ multiplex PCR; TCRdb keeps in-frame clones, though not all of them. The sample lists some 46,000 clones, about 79% occurring once. The specimen was cord blood. The receptors shown here come from a newborn boy with IPEX syndrome. Each CDR3 is given with its conserved first and last residue. D genes are given only for firm matches. Clone size appears in some rows only: once, few, many, or a class for an expanded clone.

CDR3nt | CDR3aa | d_gene | v_gene | abundance | j_gene
TGTGCCAGCAGCTTAGGGGACAGGGGCAATCAGCCCCAGCATTTT | CASSLGDRGNQPQHF | TRBD1 | TRBV7-8 | . | TRBJ1-5
TGTGCCAGCAGCCAAGATCTAGAGTCAGGGAACGAGCAGTACTTC | CASSQDLESGNEQYF | . | TRBV14 | . | TRBJ2-7
TGTGCCAGCACCGATGGCGGTCAGCCCCAGCATTTT | CASTDGGQPQHF | . | TRBV28 | . | TRBJ1-5
TGTGCCAGCAGACCGCCGTCCGACAGCTCTGGAAACACCATATATTTT | CASRPPSDSSGNTIYF | . | TRBV6-6 | . | TRBJ1-3
TGTGCCAGCAGTACGGGGGGAGAGACCCAGTACTTC | CASSTGGETQYF | TRBD2 | TRBV11-2 | . | TRBJ2-5
TGTGCCAGCACCCCGTTGGCCTCGGCGTCAGATACGCAGTATTTT | CASTPLASASDTQYF | . | TRBV7-2 | . | TRBJ2-3
TGCGCCAGCAGCCAAGATCACATTGGACAGGGGGCGCCGTATCAGCCCCAGCATTTT | CASSQDHIGQGAPYQPQHF | TRBD1 | TRBV4-1 | . | TRBJ1-5
TGCGCCAGCAGCCCCGGGACAGGGTTTGGCTACACCTTC | CASSPGTGFGYTF | TRBD1 | TRBV4-1 | . | TRBJ1-2
TGTGCCAGCAGCTCAGCTACAGGGGGCGCAAACACCGGGGAGCTGTTTTTT | CASSSATGGANTGELFF | TRBD1 | TRBV7-6 | . | TRBJ2-2
TGTGCCAGCAGCCAAGAACTAGCGGGTCCCTACGAGCAGTACTTC | CASSQELAGPYEQYF | TRBD2 | TRBV4-2 | . | TRBJ2-7
TGTGCCAGCAGCTTGGGGGGGCGCACTGAAGCTTTCTTT | CASSLGGRTEAFF | . | TRBV11-2 | . | TRBJ1-1
TGTGCCAGCAGCCGACTCGGACAGGGCAAGGGCTACACCTTC | CASSRLGQGKGYTF | TRBD1 | TRBV11-3 | . | TRBJ1-2
TGTGCCAGCGTCGTACGAGTGGGCCGCACAGATACGCAGTATTTT | CASVVRVGRTDTQYF | . | TRBV27 | . | TRBJ2-3
TGCAGCCACACTAGCGTTACAGATACGCAGTATTTT | CSHTSVTDTQYF | TRBD2 | TRBV29-1 | . | TRBJ2-3
TGCAGTGCTAGACAGGGCACTGAAGCTTTCTTT | CSARQGTEAFF | . | TRBV20-1 | . | TRBJ1-1
TGTGCCAGCGGGGAAGTGAGGGGTCAGCCCCAGCATTTT | CASGEVRGQPQHF | . | TRBV6-1 | . | TRBJ1-5
TGTGCCAGCAGCCGAGGGGGGGGCTACACCTTC | CASSRGGGYTF | . | TRBV5-4 | . | TRBJ1-2
TGTGCCAGCAGCTTAGCGGGAGGGCCAGATACGCAGTATTTT | CASSLAGGPDTQYF | TRBD2 | TRBV11-3 | . | TRBJ2-3
TGTGCCAGCAGTTACTCTGGGACTCAGCCCCAGCATTTT | CASSYSGTQPQHF | . | TRBV6-5 | few | TRBJ1-5
TGTGCCAGCAGAAAACAGGGGGGGGGTCAGCCCCAGCATTTT | CASRKQGGGQPQHF | TRBD1 | TRBV27 | . | TRBJ1-5